These 7 T cell receptor beta chains were all obtained from the same sample, sequenced in a study of blood T cell repertoires in COVID-19. TCRdb keeps only in-frame clones here, not all; method: immunoSEQ multiplex PCR. This sample has 210,000 or so clones, with roughly 88% found just once. The specimen was peripheral blood. Receptor source: a woman aged 40-49 years who had recovered from COVID-19.

The V and J genes are TRBV6-6 and TRBJ2-1; 10 bases agree with TRBD2. The CDR3 is 19 amino acids. Germline lookup yields CDR1 MNHNY and CDR2 SVGAGI (reference sequence). The junction had 13 bases not matched to a gene; V was cut back by 5 bases and J by 0 bases. CDR3 sequence (DNA): TGTGCCAGCAGTCCCTCCGGACTAGCGGACCGAAGCTCCTACAATGAGCAGTTCTTC. Amino acid sequence: CASSPSGLADRSSYNEQFF.

V is TRBV28 and J is TRBJ1-2, with no clear D. CDR1 and CDR2 from the germline V gene are MDHEN and SYDVKM. The CDR3 runs 12 residues. Trimming cost V 10 bases and J 7 bases, with 16 bases left between them. CDR3 sequence: CATVRTFGGYTF. Here the CDR3 DNA reads TGTGCCACAGTACGGACTTTCGGTGGCTACACCTTC.

The chain uses TRBV30 and TRBJ1-1; 10 bases map to TRBD1. The J segment lost 1 base and the V segment lost 1 base, leaving 18 bases of the junction unmatched. The germline V gene has CDR1 GTSNPN and CDR2 SVGIG (reference sequence). There are 20 residues in the CDR3. DNA for the CDR3: TGTGCCTGGAGTGCTCCCGCCGGGACAGGGGACCCTTGGTGGAACACTGAAGCTTTCTTT. Encoded protein: CAWSAPAGTGDPWWNTEAFF.

This chain connects TRBV7-2 to TRBJ2-2; TRBD2 matches at 12 bases. CDR1 is SGHTA, CDR2 FQGNSA, per germline. The CDR3 is made up of 18 amino acids. The junction had 6 bases not matched to a gene; V was cut back by 2 bases and J by 2 bases. The CDR3 DNA follows: TGTGCCAGCAGCTTATTTGGACTAGCGGGATCAAACACCGGGGAGCTGTTTTTT. Protein product: CASSLFGLAGSNTGELFF.

J is TRBJ2-1 and V is TRBV7-9; tentatively, D is TRBD1 (5 bases). V lost 4 bases, J lost 0 bases, and 13 bases lay in between. The length of the CDR3 is 16 residues. Germline V lookup: CDR1 SEHNR, CDR2 FQNEAQ (reference sequence). In DNA form, the CDR3 reads TGTGCCAGCAGCTCAGGGCCCAGGAGCTCCTACAATGAGCAGTTCTTC. This sequence encodes CASSSGPRSSYNEQFF.

The chain couples TRBV4-1 to TRBJ2-7; 13 nucleotides match TRBD2. The CDR3 is 15 residues long. The ends lost 0 bases at V and 6 bases at J; junction bases unmatched: 2. Per the germline V gene, CDR1 is MGHRA and CDR2 is YSYEKL. The CDR3 sequence: CASSQDRLAGGEQYF. Written as DNA, the CDR3 is TGCGCCAGCAGCCAAGATCGACTAGCGGGAGGCGAGCAGTACTTC.

The J gene is TRBJ2-7, the V gene TRBV11-2; TRBD1 aligns across 8 bases. This CDR3 has 15 residues. The V gene end was trimmed by 1 base and the J gene end by 7 bases; junction bases not matched to a gene: 9. Germline V gene data show CDR1 as SGHAT and CDR2 as FQNNGV. The CDR3 reads CASSLVTGGPVEQYF. The CDR3 nucleotides read TGTGCCAGCAGCTTAGTAACAGGGGGTCCCGTGGAGCAGTACTTC.